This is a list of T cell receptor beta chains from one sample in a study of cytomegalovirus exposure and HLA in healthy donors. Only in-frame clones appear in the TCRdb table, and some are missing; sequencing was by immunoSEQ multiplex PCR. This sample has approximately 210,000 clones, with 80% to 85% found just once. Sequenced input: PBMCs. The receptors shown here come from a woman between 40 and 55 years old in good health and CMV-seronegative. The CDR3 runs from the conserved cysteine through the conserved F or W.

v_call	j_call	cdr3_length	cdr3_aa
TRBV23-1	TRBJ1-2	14	CASQNSFSNYGYTF
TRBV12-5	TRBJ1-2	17	CASGLGQGFTGIYGYTF
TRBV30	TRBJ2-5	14	CAWTSGRLEETQYF
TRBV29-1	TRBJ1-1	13	CSAVVLSNTEAFF
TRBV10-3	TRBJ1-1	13	CAISEAGNTEAFF
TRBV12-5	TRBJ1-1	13	CASGEQGFTEAFF
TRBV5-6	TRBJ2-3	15	CASSFADISTDTQYF
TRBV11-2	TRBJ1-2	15	CASSLGPGQGYGYTF
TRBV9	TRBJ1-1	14	CASSSGDMNTEAFF
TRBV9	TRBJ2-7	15	CASSVGPGKTYEQYF
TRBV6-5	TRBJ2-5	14	CASTLTSVRETQYF
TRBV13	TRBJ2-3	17	CASSLSPSGSPTDTQYF
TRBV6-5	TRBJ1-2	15	CASSYSGGPGGGYTF
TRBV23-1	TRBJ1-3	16	CASSQSAEDSGNTIYF
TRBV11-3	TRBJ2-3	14	CASSLAGGIDTQYF
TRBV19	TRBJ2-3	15	CASSIDRDRTDTQYF
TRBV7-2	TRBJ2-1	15	CASSARQGSYNEQFF
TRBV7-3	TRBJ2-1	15	CASSSVTSARNEQFF
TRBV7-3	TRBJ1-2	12	CASSPSRGLNTF
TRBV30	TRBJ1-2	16	CAWTFWVTGGSYGYTF
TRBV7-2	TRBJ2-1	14	CASSLVRENSEQFF
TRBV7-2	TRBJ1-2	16	CASSLEGGARGYGYTF
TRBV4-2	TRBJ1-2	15	CASSQTGGEGYGYTF
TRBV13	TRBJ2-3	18	CASSLGVGRTSGTDTQYF
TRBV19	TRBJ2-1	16	CASSMGETWAYNEQFF
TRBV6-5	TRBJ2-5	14	CASGRSGTQETQYF
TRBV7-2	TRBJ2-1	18	CASSLGGLAGVLTNEQFF
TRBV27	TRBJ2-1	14	CAARWGLREDEQFF
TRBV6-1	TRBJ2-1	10	CASSEREQFF
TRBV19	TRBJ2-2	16	CASSITRQGSAGELFF
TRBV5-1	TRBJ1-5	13	CASSLVAYQPQHF
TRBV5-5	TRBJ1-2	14	CASSFRERGYGYTF
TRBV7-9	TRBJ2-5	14	CASSTDRTQETQYF
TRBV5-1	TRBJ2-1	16	CASSLSGTGGHNEQFF
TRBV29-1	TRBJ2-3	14	CSVSRSSGTDTQYF